This T cell receptor (beta chain) was documented in a study of T cell responses to AZD1222 COVID-19 vaccine (dated by TCRdb to about 2021). Turning to the overall study: TCR sequencing covered fewer than 250 trial participants: approximately 200 given two doses of AZD1222 and about 26 given two doses of MenACWY control vaccine. Trial participants were enrolled by age into subgroups of 18-55, 56-69 and 70-plus years, and around 140, 26 and 57 TCR-sequenced participants, respectively, were included in these subgroups. Overall study results and their limits: In the small 56-69-year group, the increase in depth fell short of significance, most likely because of low power. Participants were mostly white British, with more females than males. The authors suggested clonal diversity may have been underestimated. Conclusions about previously exposed vaccinees are limited, since just six AZD1222 recipients were seropositive for SARS-CoV-2 at baseline. Nearly half of unique spike-specific TCRs reportedly recognized epitopes outside regions mutated in the B.1.351 and B.1.1.7 variants. After two AZD1222 doses, spike-specific TCR breadth and depth were significantly higher than at day 0 and than in MenACWY recipients. Because no day 14 peak-response samples were available, the repertoires could be characterized only after the peak T cell response. The vaccine-associated CD4 TCRs covered the entire spike protein, and the dominant responses fell in regions 160-218 and 743-854.

In light of the paper, this sample's time point label describes: about 28 days (+/-7) after the second vaccine dose. AZD1222 recipients with second doses at about 4 weeks or about 12 weeks were pooled, because spike-specific TCR depth and breadth did not differ between schedules. Vaccinee samples were obtained from the UK trials COV001 and COV002, which included a single-blind randomized controlled phase 2/3 trial of AZD1222 (ChAdOx1 nCoV-19) in healthy adults. Trial participant PBMC samples were collected at day 0 and day 28 after the second dose for TCRbeta chain sequencing. Concerning this clone: This receptor's antigen is unknown. No clone much larger than this one lies a single base away; base qualities are absent.

The CDR3 regions of human TCRbeta chains were analyzed by immunosequencing. The paper's data handling went like this. Repertoire TCRs were checked for matches against a reference library of SARS-CoV-2-specific TCRs that had been generated using the MIRA antigen-specificity platform. Breadth was defined as the fraction of unique TCRs that were SARS-CoV-2-associated, and depth was defined as the fraction of total T cells that were SARS-CoV-2-associated. Using the MIRA data, each spike-specific TCR was mapped to the spike region that the TCR reacts to and placed in a CD4 or CD8 class. Log10-transformed breadth and depth values were compared by one-way ANOVA with Sidak's multiple comparisons tests. What TCRdb holds here is the immuneACCESS table cut down to in-frame rearrangements. Part of the clones is not present; checked against another copy, under half of the missing clones reflect an unresolved V gene, and the others are unexplained. The V and J calls and clone size were taken over from that table, and D and trimming were inferred from the DNA. The sample data list 65,000 to 75,000 clones, and about 78% of these were observed just once. Together, the top ten hold 47% of the sample.

The sequence came from an adult who received the AZD1222 COVID-19 vaccine. The source was peripheral blood, collected 28 days after the second AZD1222 dose.

At the DNA level, the sequence is TGTGCCAGCAGCCAGGCTGTGGGACCAGCCTACGAGCAGTACTTC. This codes for CASSQAVGPAYEQYF. This receptor chain uses TRBV4-2 and TRBJ2-7; the D gene is tentatively TRBD1 or TRBD2, each matching 5 bases. Trimming costs V 3 bases and J 2 bases, and their ends lie 14 bases apart. CDR1 and CDR2 were assigned from the germline V gene as LGHNA and YNFKEQ. Counted from cysteine to phenylalanine, this CDR3 has 15 amino acids. Only the CDR3 region is kept as DNA, spanning 45 bases read in frame from base 1.